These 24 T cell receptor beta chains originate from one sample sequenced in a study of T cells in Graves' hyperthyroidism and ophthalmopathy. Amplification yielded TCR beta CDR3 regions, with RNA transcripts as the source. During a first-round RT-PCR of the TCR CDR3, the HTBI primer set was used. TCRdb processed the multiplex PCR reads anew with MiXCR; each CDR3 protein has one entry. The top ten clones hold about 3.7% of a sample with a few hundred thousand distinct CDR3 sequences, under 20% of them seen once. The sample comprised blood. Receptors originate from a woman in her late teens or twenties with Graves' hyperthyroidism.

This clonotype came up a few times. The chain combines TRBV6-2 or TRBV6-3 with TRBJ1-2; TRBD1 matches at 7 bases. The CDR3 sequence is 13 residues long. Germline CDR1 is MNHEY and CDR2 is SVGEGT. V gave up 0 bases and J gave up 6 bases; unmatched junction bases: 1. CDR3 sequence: CASSYSTGNGYTF. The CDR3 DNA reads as TGTGCCAGCAGTTACTCGACAGGGAATGGCTACACCTTC.

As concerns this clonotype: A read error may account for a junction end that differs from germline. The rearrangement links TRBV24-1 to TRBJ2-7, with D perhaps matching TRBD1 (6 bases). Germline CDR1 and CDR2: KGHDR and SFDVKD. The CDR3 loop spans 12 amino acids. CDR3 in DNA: TGTGCCAGCAGTGAAGGGGGAAGCGAGCAGTACTTC. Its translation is CASSEGGSEQYF.

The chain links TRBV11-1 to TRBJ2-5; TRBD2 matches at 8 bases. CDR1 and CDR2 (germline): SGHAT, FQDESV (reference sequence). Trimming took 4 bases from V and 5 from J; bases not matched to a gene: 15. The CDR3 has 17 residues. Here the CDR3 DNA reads TGTGCCAGCAGCTGGGGAAGACTAGCGCTCGATCGGGAGACCCAGTACTTC. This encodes CASSWGRLALDRETQYF.

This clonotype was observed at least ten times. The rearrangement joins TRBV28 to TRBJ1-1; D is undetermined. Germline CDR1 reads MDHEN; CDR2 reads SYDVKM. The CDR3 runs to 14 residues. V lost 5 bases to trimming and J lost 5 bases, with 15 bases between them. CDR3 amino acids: CASSPDGFETEAFF. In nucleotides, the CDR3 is TGTGCCAGCAGTCCGGACGGCTTTGAGACTGAAGCTTTCTTT.

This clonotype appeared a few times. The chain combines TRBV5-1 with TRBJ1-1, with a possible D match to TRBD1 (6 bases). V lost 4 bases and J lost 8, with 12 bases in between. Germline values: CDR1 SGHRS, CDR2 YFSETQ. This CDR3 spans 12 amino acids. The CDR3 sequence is CASSLRGGEAFF. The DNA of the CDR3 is TGCGCCAGCAGCCTTAGGGGGGGAGAAGCTTTCTTT.

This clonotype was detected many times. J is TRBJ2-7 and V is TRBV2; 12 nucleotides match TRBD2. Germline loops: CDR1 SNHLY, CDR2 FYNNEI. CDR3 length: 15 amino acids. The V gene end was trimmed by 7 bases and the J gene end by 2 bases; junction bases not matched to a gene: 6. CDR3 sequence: CASMPSSGGAYEQYF. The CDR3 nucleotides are TGTGCCAGCATGCCCTCTAGCGGGGGGGCCTACGAGCAGTACTTC.

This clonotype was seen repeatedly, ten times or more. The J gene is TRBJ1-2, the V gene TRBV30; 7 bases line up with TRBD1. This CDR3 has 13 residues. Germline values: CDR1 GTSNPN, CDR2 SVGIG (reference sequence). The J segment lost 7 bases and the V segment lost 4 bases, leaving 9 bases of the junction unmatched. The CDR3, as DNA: TGTGCCTGGACAAGACAGGGAATTACTGGCTACACCTTC. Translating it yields CAWTRQGITGYTF.

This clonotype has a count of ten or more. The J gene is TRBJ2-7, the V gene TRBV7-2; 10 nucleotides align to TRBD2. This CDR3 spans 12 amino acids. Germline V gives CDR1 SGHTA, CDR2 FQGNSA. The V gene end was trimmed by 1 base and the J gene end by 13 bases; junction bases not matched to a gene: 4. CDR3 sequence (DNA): TGTGCCAGCAGCTTAGAAGGGACTAGCGCCTACTTC. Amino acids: CASSLEGTSAYF.

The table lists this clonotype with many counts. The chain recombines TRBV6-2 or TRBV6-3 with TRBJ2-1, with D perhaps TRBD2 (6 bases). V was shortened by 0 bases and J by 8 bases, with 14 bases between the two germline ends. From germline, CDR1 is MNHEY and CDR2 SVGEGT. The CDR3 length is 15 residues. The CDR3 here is CASSYSLGGFDEQFF. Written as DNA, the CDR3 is TGTGCCAGCAGTTACTCGTTAGGAGGGTTCGATGAGCAGTTCTTC.

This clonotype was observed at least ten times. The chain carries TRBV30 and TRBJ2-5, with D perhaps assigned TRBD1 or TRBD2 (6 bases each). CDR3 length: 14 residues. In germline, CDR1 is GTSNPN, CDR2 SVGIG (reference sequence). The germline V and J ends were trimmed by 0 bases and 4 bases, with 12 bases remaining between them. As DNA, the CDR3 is TGTGCCTGGAGTGTAGGGGGGCCCATAGAGACCCAGTACTTC. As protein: CAWSVGGPIETQYF.

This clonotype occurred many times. The chain's CDR3 is CSARDQAPRNYGYTF. CDR3 in DNA: TGCAGTGCTAGAGACCAGGCCCCTCGTAACTATGGCTACACCTTC. The rearrangement joins TRBV20-1 to TRBJ1-2; no reliable D call. Germline CDR1 and CDR2: DFQATT and SNEGSKA (reference sequence). The CDR3 is 15 amino acids. Trimming took off 0 bases at V and 1 base at J, with 12 bases between the two ends.

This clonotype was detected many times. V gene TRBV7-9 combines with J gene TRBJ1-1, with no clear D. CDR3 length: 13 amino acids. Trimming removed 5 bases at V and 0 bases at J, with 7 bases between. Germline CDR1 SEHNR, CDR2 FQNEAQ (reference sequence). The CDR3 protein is CASSELVNTEAFF. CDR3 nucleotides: TGTGCCAGCAGCGAGCTGGTGAACACTGAAGCTTTCTTT.

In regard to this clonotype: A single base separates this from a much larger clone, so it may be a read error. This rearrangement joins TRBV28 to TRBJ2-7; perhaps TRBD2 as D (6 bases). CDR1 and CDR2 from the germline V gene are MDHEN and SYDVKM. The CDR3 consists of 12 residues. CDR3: CASTSVDYGQYF. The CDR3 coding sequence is TGTGCCAGCACTTCGGTGGACTACGGGCAGTACTTC. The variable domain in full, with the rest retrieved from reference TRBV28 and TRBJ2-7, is DVKVTQSSRYLVKRTGEKVFLECVQDMDHENMFWYRQDPGLGLRLIYFSYDVKMKEKGDIPEGYSVSREKKERFSLILESASTNQTSMYLCASTSVDYGQYFGPGTRLTVT.

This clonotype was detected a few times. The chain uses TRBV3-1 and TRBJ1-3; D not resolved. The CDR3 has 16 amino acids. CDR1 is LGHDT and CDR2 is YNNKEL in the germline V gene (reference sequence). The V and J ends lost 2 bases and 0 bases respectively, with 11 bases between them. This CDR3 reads CASSQPRPFSGNTIYF. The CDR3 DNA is TGTGCCAGCAGCCAACCTAGACCGTTCTCTGGAAACACCATATATTTT.

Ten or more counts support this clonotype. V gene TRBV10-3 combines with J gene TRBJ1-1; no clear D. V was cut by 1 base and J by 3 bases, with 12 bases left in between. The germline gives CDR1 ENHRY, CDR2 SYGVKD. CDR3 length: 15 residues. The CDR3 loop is CAISELGDGDTEAFF. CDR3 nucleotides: TGTGCCATCAGTGAGTTGGGAGACGGGGACACTGAAGCTTTCTTT.

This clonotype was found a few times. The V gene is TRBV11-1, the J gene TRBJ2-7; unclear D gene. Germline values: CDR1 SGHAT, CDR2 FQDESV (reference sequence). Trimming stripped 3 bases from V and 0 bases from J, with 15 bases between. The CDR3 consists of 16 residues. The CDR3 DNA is TGTGCCAGCAGCTTTGAAATGGCGGAGAGCTCCTACGAGCAGTACTTC. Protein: CASSFEMAESSYEQYF.

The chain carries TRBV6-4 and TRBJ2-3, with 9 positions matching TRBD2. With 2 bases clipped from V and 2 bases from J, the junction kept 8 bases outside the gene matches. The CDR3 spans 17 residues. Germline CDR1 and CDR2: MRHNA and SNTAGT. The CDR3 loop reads CASSDMAGGLNTDTQYF. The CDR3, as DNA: TGTGCCAGCAGTGACATGGCGGGGGGGCTTAACACAGATACGCAGTATTTT.

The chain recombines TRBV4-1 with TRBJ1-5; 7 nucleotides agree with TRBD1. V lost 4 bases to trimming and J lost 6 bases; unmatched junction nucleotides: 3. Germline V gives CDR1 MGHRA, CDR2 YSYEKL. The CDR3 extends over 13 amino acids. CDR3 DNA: TGCGCCAGCAGCCCGGACAGGTCTCAGCCCCAGCATTTT. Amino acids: CASSPDRSQPQHF.

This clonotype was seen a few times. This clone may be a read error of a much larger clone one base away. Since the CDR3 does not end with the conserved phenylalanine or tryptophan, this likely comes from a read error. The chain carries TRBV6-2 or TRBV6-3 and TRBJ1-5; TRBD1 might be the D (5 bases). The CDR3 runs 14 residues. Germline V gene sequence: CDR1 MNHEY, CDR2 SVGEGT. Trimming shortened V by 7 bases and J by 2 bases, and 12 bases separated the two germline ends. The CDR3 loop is CASTKAGGNQPQHL. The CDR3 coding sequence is TGTGCCAGCACCAAAGCGGGGGGCAATCAGCCCCAGCATTTG.

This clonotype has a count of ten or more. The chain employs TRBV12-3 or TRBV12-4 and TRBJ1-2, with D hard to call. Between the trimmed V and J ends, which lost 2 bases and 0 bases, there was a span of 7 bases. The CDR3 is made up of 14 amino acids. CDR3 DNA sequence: TGTGCCAGCAGTTTATACAGAGCTAACTATGGCTACACCTTC. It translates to CASSLYRANYGYTF.

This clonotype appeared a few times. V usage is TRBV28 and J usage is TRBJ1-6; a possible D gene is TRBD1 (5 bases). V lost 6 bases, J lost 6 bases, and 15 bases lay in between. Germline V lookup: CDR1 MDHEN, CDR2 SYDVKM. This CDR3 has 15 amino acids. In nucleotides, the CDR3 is TGTGCCAGCAGCCCCGAGGGACGGATTAATTCACCCCTCCACTTT. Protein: CASSPEGRINSPLHF.

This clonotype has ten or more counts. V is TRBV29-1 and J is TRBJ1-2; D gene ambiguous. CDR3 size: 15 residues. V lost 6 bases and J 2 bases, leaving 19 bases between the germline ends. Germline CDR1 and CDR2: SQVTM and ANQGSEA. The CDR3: CSVGLRDRKNYGYTF. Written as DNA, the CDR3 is TGCAGCGTCGGGTTGAGGGATAGGAAGAACTATGGCTACACCTTC. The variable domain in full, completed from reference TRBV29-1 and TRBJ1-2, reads SAVISQKPSRDICQRGTSLTIQCQVDSQVTMMFWYRQQPGQSLTLIATANQGSEATYESGFVIDKFPISRPNLTFSTLTVSNMSPEDSSIYLCSVGLRDRKNYGYTFGSGTRLTVV.

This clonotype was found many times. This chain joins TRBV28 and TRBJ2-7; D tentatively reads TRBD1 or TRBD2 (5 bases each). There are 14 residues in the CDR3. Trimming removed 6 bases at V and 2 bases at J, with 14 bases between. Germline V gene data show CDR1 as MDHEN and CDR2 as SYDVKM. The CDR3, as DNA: TGTGCCAGCAGGTGGGACCAGGCAACCTACGAGCAGTACTTC. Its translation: CASRWDQATYEQYF.

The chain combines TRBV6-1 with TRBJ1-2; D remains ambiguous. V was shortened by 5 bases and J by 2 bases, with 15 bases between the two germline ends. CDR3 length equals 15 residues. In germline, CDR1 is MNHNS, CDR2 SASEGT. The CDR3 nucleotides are TGTGCCAGCAGTCCGGCCCCTGGGGTAAACTATGGCTACACCTTC. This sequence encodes CASSPAPGVNYGYTF.